A selection of T cell receptor beta chains follows, all from one sample in a study of human T cells and chemical hapten exposure. A single record per CDR3 protein comes from TCRdb applying MiXCR to the RACE reads. The sample has about 78,000 distinct CDR3 sequences, around 7.9% seen once. Sequences were derived from whole blood, sampled in connection with sensitization to the hapten diphenylcyclopropenone (DPC). The receptors here all came from a woman in her forties or fifties with alopecia areata. Some clones in this sample may be carry-over from other donors' samples. Each CDR3 is given with its conserved first and last residue. The D gene is left open where the match is weak. The size field is filled for only some rows; it gives once, few, many or a size class.

D gene	V gene	J gene	clone size	CDR3 protein	CDR3 DNA
.	TRBV6-1	TRBJ2-7	few	CASSEGWRASYEQYF	TGTGCCAGCAGTGAAGGTTGGCGGGCCAGCTACGAGCAGTACTTC
.	TRBV28	TRBJ2-6	few	CASESVRSGANVLTF	TGTGCCAGCGAGTCTGTACGTTCTGGGGCCAACGTCCTGACTTTC
.	TRBV28	TRBJ2-1	.	CASSFVSHNEQFF	TGTGCCAGCAGTTTCGTCTCCCACAATGAGCAGTTCTTC
.	TRBV6-1	TRBJ1-1	few	CASMRTAQNTEAFF	TGTGCCAGCATGCGGACAGCCCAGAACACTGAAGCTTTCTTT
TRBD2	TRBV5-1	TRBJ2-3	few	CASSLGVAGAGDTQYF	TGCGCCAGCAGCTTGGGAGTAGCGGGAGCCGGAGATACGCAGTATTTT
.	TRBV4-1	TRBJ2-2	many	CASRQGGGNTGELFF	TGCGCCAGCAGGCAAGGAGGGGGCAACACCGGGGAGCTGTTTTTT
.	TRBV10-3	TRBJ1-6	.	CAISAGTNNSPLHF	TGTGCCATCAGTGCCGGCACCAATAATTCACCCCTCCACTTT
.	TRBV6-1	TRBJ2-1	few	CASSEVGSGLNEQFF	TGTGCCAGCAGTGAAGTGGGCTCTGGCCTGAATGAGCAGTTCTTC
.	TRBV6-6	TRBJ1-5	few	CASTDTGLPRGNQPQHF	TGTGCCAGCACCGATACAGGGTTACCTCGAGGCAATCAGCCCCAGCATTTT
.	TRBV12-3/TRBV12-4	TRBJ1-1	.	CASSLAWAAVMGTEAFF	TGTGCCAGCAGTTTAGCGTGGGCGGCCGTCATGGGCACTGAAGCTTTCTTT
.	TRBV29-1	TRBJ2-2	.	CSVHQNTGELFF	TGCAGCGTTCATCAGAACACCGGGGAGCTGTTTTTT
.	TRBV7-7	TRBJ1-1	.	CASSHSGSNTEAFF	TGTGCCAGCAGCCACAGCGGTTCGAACACTGAAGCTTTCTTT
.	TRBV6-1	TRBJ1-1	.	CASTREAYVNTEAFF	TGTGCCAGCACCCGGGAAGCCTATGTCAACACTGAAGCTTTCTTT
.	TRBV6-5	TRBJ2-3	.	CASSYSLAGWTDTQYF	TGTGCCAGCAGTTACTCGTTGGCGGGTTGGACCGATACGCAGTATTTT
TRBD1	TRBV27	TRBJ1-5	many	CASRADRGNQPQHF	TGTGCCAGCAGGGCGGACAGGGGCAATCAGCCCCAGCATTTT
.	TRBV27	TRBJ2-3	few	CASSLSTAAPTDTQYF	TGTGCCAGCAGTTTATCGACTGCGGCCCCCACAGATACGCAGTATTTT
TRBD2	TRBV6-4	TRBJ2-1	.	CASSDRGEGSYNEQFF	TGTGCCAGCAGTGACCGGGGGGAAGGTTCCTACAATGAGCAGTTCTTC
TRBD2	TRBV24-1	TRBJ2-1	.	CATSDTSGRQSEQFF	TGTGCCACCAGTGACACTAGCGGGAGACAAAGTGAGCAGTTCTTC
TRBD1	TRBV2	TRBJ2-2	.	CASSEKGQPANTGELFF	TGTGCCAGCAGTGAAAAGGGACAGCCCGCGAACACCGGGGAGCTGTTTTTT
.	TRBV3-1	TRBJ1-5	few	CASSQGVGVGQPQHF	TGTGCCAGCAGCCAAGGGGTGGGGGTTGGGCAGCCCCAGCATTTT
.	TRBV5-4	TRBJ1-1	many	CASSTGPLNTEAFF	TGTGCCAGCAGCACCGGGCCGCTAAACACTGAAGCTTTCTTT
TRBD1	TRBV29-1	TRBJ1-2	few	CSVEGQGYGYTF	TGCAGCGTTGAAGGACAGGGGTATGGCTACACCTTC
.	TRBV5-1	TRBJ1-1	few	CASSLVSQGMNTEAFF	TGCGCCAGCAGCTTGGTTAGTCAGGGCATGAACACTGAAGCTTTCTTT
.	TRBV12-3/TRBV12-4	TRBJ1-1	.	CASKAGSGLVSTEAFF	TGTGCCAGCAAAGCAGGGTCAGGATTAGTCAGCACTGAAGCTTTCTTT
TRBD2	TRBV3-1	TRBJ2-4	few	CASSQEKLAGVLAKNIQYF	TGTGCCAGCAGCCAAGAAAAACTAGCGGGGGTTCTAGCCAAAAACATTCAGTACTTC
.	TRBV6-5	TRBJ1-5	few	CASSRGPNEQPQHF	TGTGCCAGCAGTAGGGGACCTAACGAACAGCCCCAGCATTTT
.	TRBV7-2	TRBJ2-5	few	CASSLAARPETQYF	TGTGCCAGCAGCTTAGCCGCACGACCAGAGACCCAGTACTTC
.	TRBV11-2	TRBJ2-7	.	CASSLHSGSSYEQYF	TGTGCCAGCAGTCTTCATAGCGGAAGCTCCTACGAGCAGTACTTC
.	TRBV5-5	TRBJ1-1	few	CASHLHTNTEAFF	TGTGCCAGCCACCTACACACGAACACTGAAGCTTTCTTT
TRBD1	TRBV20-1	TRBJ1-6	many	CSARGQGLSPLTLHF	TGCAGTGCTAGGGGACAGGGCCTTTCACCTCTCACCCTCCACTTT
TRBD1	TRBV29-1	TRBJ2-7	few	CSGGTGGMKQYF	TGCAGCGGTGGGACAGGGGGAATGAAGCAGTACTTC
TRBD2	TRBV7-2	TRBJ2-5	.	CASSGSGGVQTQYF	TGTGCCAGCAGCGGTAGCGGGGGGGTTCAGACCCAGTACTTC
.	TRBV19	TRBJ1-5	.	CASSIGINQPQHF	TGTGCCAGTAGTATAGGGATTAATCAGCCCCAGCATTTT
.	TRBV5-1	TRBJ1-4	few	CASSLAGSNEKLFF	TGCGCCAGCAGCTTGGCAGGTAGTAATGAAAAACTGTTTTTT
TRBD2	TRBV7-9	TRBJ2-3	many	CASSSREGPTDTQYF	TGTGCCAGCAGCTCGCGGGAGGGCCCCACAGATACGCAGTATTTT
.	TRBV2	TRBJ1-1	many	CASSEEGGTEAFF	TGTGCCAGCAGTGAAGAGGGGGGCACTGAAGCTTTCTTT
.	TRBV7-2	TRBJ1-3	few	CASSLAVPDSGNTIYF	TGTGCCAGCAGCTTAGCGGTCCCCGACTCTGGAAACACCATATATTTT
.	TRBV19	TRBJ1-4	.	CASSIYEAPREVPPTNEKLFF	TGTGCCAGTAGTATTTATGAGGCTCCCAGGGAAGTTCCTCCAACTAATGAAAAACTGTTTTTT
.	TRBV6-6	TRBJ1-4	many	CASSYEKLFF	TGTGCCAGCAGTTATGAAAAACTGTTTTTT
.	TRBV29-1	TRBJ1-2	.	CSVEPPGENGYTF	TGCAGCGTTGAACCCCCGGGGGAGAATGGCTACACCTTC